This entry is about one T cell receptor beta chain. Its target is not known. Method: immunoSEQ multiplex PCR; TCRdb's copy keeps in-frame clones and lacks some. The sample comprises 140,000 or so clones, about 92% of which are singletons, and 12% rests with the top ten. The CDR3 covers 15 residues. Germline CDR1 and CDR2: SGHVS and FQNEAQ. Trimming left V 5 bases short and J 5 bases short, with 16 bases between. The entry originates in a study of T cell responses to AZD1222 COVID-19 vaccine. Study-level findings and limits: Clonal diversity was possibly underestimated, and the donors were mostly white British, with more females. Mapped onto spike, vaccine-associated CD4 TCRs spanned it and were dominant at 160-218 and 743-854.

This chain joins TRBV7-8 and TRBJ2-1; a weak D match, TRBD2 (5 bases). This TCR derives from an adult who had recovered from COVID-19. The starting material was peripheral blood, obtained after recovery from COVID-19. The CDR3 sequence is CASSPDFGIDNEQFF. Written as DNA, the CDR3 is TGTGCCAGCAGCCCCGATTTCGGGATCGACAATGAGCAGTTCTTC.